The T cell receptor beta chain described here comes from a study of blood T cells in healthy people across ages. The CDR3 spans 15 residues. Trimming took off 6 bases at V and 5 bases at J, with 16 bases between the two ends. Per the germline V gene, CDR1 is MNHNS and CDR2 is SASEGT. Notes on the study in general: Estimated diversity, derived from one million T cells, was regarded as an underestimate. As age increased, TCR beta diversity per million T cells fell in a roughly linear fashion. There were more naive CD4+ cells and higher diversity in long-lived donors than in aged donors.

Then a second PCR, running roughly 7 to 11 cycles, was carried out with a sample-barcoded 5' primer and a J-beta primer mix. TCRdb passed the 5' RACE reads through MiXCR, listing each CDR3 protein once. The sample records some 800,000 distinct CDR3 sequences, approximately 44% being singletons. For this clonotype: The antigen is undetermined.

The sequence was collected from a man in his fifties or sixties in good health. Sequencing was performed on blood. The V gene is TRBV6-1, the J gene TRBJ2-2, with D possibly TRBD1 on 6 matching bases. The CDR3 coding sequence is TGTGCCAGCAGCTATAGACAGGTGTTAACCGGGGAGCTGTTTTTT. Translation gives CASSYRQVLTGELFF.